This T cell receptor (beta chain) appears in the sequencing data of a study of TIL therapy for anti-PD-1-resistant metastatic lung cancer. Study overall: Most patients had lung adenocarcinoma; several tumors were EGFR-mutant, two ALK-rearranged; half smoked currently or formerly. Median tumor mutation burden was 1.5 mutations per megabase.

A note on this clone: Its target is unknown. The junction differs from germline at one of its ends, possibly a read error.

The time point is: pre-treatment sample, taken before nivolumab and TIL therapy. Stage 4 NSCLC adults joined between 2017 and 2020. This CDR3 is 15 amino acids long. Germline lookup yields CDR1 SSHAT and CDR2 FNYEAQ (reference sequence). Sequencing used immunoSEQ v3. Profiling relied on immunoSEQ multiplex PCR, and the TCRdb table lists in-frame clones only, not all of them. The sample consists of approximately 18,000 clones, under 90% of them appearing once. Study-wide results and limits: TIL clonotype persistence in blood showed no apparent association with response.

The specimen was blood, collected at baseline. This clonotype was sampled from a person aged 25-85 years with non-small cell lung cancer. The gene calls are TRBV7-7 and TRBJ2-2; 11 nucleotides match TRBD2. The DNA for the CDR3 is TGTGCTAGCAGCCCACTAGCGGGAGTCACCGGGGAGCTGTTTTTT. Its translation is CASSPLAGVTGELFF.